The 8 T cell receptor beta chains in this list originate from one sample, sequenced in a study of early T cells in non-severe SARS-CoV-2 infection. In TCRdb, the 5' RACE reads were re-called with MiXCR into one record per CDR3 protein. The profile covers 75,000 to 80,000 distinct CDR3 sequences, with around 9.9% appearing a single time and 4.5% to 5% taken by the ten largest. Sequencing was performed on whole blood. These receptors all stem from an adult who was a healthcare worker with PCR-confirmed SARS-CoV-2 infection or an uninfected control (not recorded which).

The J gene is TRBJ2-2, the V gene TRBV6-1, with unresolved D. From germline, CDR1 is MNHNS and CDR2 SASEGT. The CDR3 sequence is 17 residues long. Trimming pared 4 bases from V and 4 bases from J, leaving 19 bases between. CDR3 residues: CASSGPFPRSSTGELFF. CDR3 sequence (DNA): TGTGCCAGCAGTGGTCCCTTCCCCCGGTCGTCCACCGGGGAGCTGTTTTTT.

The rearrangement joins TRBV29-1 to TRBJ1-4; D is possibly TRBD1 (5 bases). The CDR3 runs 14 residues. The V and J ends lost 7 bases and 6 bases respectively, with 18 bases between them. Germline CDR1 and CDR2: SQVTM and ANQGSEA. The CDR3 nucleotides are TGCAGCGCCCGTCACAGGTTGGGGGATGAAAAACTGTTTTTT. Translating it yields CSARHRLGDEKLFF.

This clonotype was seen at least ten times. In nucleotides, the CDR3 is TGTGCCACCAGCATTCCGGGACAGGAAAGCACAGATACGCAGTATTTT. Its translation: CATSIPGQESTDTQYF. The chain carries TRBV15 and TRBJ2-3, with 8 nucleotides matching TRBD1. Germline V CDR1 and CDR2: LNHNV, YYDKDF (reference sequence). Trimming cost V 4 bases and J 0 bases; bases outside gene matches: 6. This CDR3 has 16 residues.

The chain has TRBV9 and TRBJ2-7; 8 bases line up with TRBD2. The V segment lost 4 bases and the J segment 5 bases; nucleotides outside the gene matches: 11. CDR1 is SGDLS, CDR2 YYNGEE, per germline. The CDR3 length is 15 residues. CDR3 DNA sequence: TGTGCCAGCAGCCCCTCCCCGAGCGGGAGTCACGAGCAGTACTTC. It translates to CASSPSPSGSHEQYF.

As regards this clonotype: This may stem from a read error, because a much larger clone lies one nucleotide away. The V and J genes are TRBV6-1 and TRBJ2-3, with D perhaps matching TRBD1 (5 bases). The length of the CDR3 is 12 residues. Looked up from germline, CDR1 is MNHNS and CDR2 is SASEGT. CDR3 bases: TGTGCCAGCAGCATCGCGACAGTTACGCAGTATTTT. Translating gives CASSIATVTQYF.

This clonotype was seen a handful of times. This chain joins TRBV20-1 and TRBJ1-5; D might be TRBD1 (5 bases). The length of the CDR3 is 14 residues. Germline CDR1 and CDR2: DFQATT and SNEGSKA (reference sequence). Trimming pared 5 bases from V and 0 bases from J, leaving 11 bases between. DNA for the CDR3: TGCAGTGCTGGGCCAGGGCATAGCAATCAGCCCCAGCATTTT. Its protein product is CSAGPGHSNQPQHF.

This clonotype was picked up many times. The genes are TRBV4-2 and TRBJ1-1; D uncertain. The CDR3 has 15 residues. V lost 0 bases to trimming and J lost 1 base, with 9 bases between them. CDR1 is LGHNA, CDR2 YNFKEQ, per germline. CDR3 coding DNA: TGTGCCAGCAGCCAAGATCGAACAGCGAACACTGAAGCTTTCTTT. It yields the protein CASSQDRTANTEAFF.

In this sample, this clonotype turned up many times. The chain employs TRBV24-1 and TRBJ2-5; the D gene is possibly TRBD1 (5 bases). CDR1 is KGHDR, CDR2 SFDVKD, per germline. V shed 4 bases and J shed 0 bases, with 11 bases lying between them. The CDR3 covers 15 residues. This chain's CDR3 is CATSDPDRYQETQYF. The CDR3 nucleotides are TGTGCCACCAGTGACCCTGACAGATACCAAGAGACCCAGTACTTC.